This T cell receptor beta chain was retrieved from a study of cytomegalovirus exposure and HLA in healthy donors. Study in general: A prior analysis found about 120 million unique TCR beta sequences from approximately 190 million T cells.

Study-level results: At a 0.05 false discovery rate, a later analysis found 15,000 to 20,000 TCR beta sequences to be associated with HLA alleles. As immune exposure information, only CMV serostatus was available.

Turning to this clone: The antigen remains unidentified.

Looked up from germline, CDR1 is DFQATT and CDR2 is SNEGSKA (reference sequence). This CDR3 is built from 11 residues. The V segment lost 6 bases and the J segment 6 bases; nucleotides outside the gene matches: 2. With 60 Vbeta and 13 Jbeta primers, the PCR was carried out. The method was immunoSEQ multiplex PCR; TCRdb's version includes in-frame clones alone and lacks a portion of them. The sample contains fewer than 250,000 clones, 83% of which appear only once. Sequencing was performed on PBMCs. This clonotype was obtained from a girl aged 5 to 17 in good health and CMV-seronegative. The V and J genes are TRBV20-1 and TRBJ2-7; 10 nucleotides agree with TRBD1. The CDR3 bases are TGCAGTGCGGGGACAGGGGCCGAGCAGTACTTC. Translated: CSAGTGAEQYF.